One TCR beta chain is described in this entry. Only one count was recorded for this clone. Its binding antigen is unknown. The sample holds no much larger clone one base away, and base qualities are not on file. TCRbeta CDR3 regions were amplified from genomic DNA by means of the immunoSEQ Assay, a bias-controlled multiplex PCR. The published analysis was carried out like this. Nucleated cell counts per sample were estimated from amplification of reference gene primers within the assay. Sequence reads were collapsed and filtered to measure the absolute abundance of every unique TCRbeta CDR3 rearrangement. Productive Simpson clonality was computed per sample as the square root of Simpson's diversity index over productive rearrangements. TCRdb stores this immuneACCESS table with in-frame sequences only. Part of the clones is absent; in the studies checked, under half of the shortfall reflects unresolved V genes, and no reason is known for the rest. That table supplies the V and J calls and clone size; D and trimming were determined from the DNA. The sample yields 120,000 or so clones; approximately 71% were counted once. In total, the top ten clones hold under 2.5% of the sample.

Whole blood was collected in K2EDTA tubes by collaborating institutions according to the institutions' own protocols. Collaborator samples were shipped for TCRbeta analysis as frozen whole blood, isolated PBMCs, or DNA extracted from either sample type. For this chain, trimming is 7 bases at the V end and 3 bases at the J end, and the number of junction bases without a gene match is 5. Taken from cysteine to phenylalanine, the CDR3 has 14 residues. Left in the record is the CDR3 DNA by itself, 42 bases read in frame from the first base. For CDR1 and CDR2, the germline V gene lists ENHRY and SYGVKD. The data were obtained in a study of blood T cell repertoires in COVID-19 (dated by TCRdb to about 2020). In the study overall: Collaborator samples came from the United States, Italy and Spain and covered acute and convalescent phases of COVID-19. The prospective study material was composed of cDNA or gDNA derived from T cells, B-cell-depleted T cells, or PBMCs. Deeply sampled blood TCRbeta repertoires from subjects exposed to, actively infected with, or recovered from COVID-19 were included in the dataset. The repertoires were released in a freely available public database intended as a resource for research on the immune response to SARS-CoV-2. Samples came from the ongoing ImmuneRACE study (first 160 participants) plus 1,254 subjects from 6 global collaborators. The sample metadata nearly always contained a de-identified subject ID, COVID-19 status, age in years and sex. Where available, HLA class I and class II types were taken from metadata supplied by the sample provider and were not determined by assay-based typing. Beyond this particular receptor, the publication reports: Clinical and demographic metadata were provided uncurated, with the amount varying by source and participant.

The receptor was isolated from a woman aged 65 to 85 with acute or convalescent COVID-19. The specimen sequenced was peripheral blood. The chain uses TRBV10-3 and TRBJ1-2; 10 central nucleotides agree with TRBD1. CDR3 region: CAITRTGGDYGYTF. The DNA is TGTGCCATCACCAGGACAGGGGGGGACTATGGCTACACCTTC.